The 10 T cell receptor beta chains below were found in one sample sequenced in a study of regulatory T cells in long-lasting Graves disease. Combining iRepertoire HTBI primers with Arm-PCR of CDR3 regions, the authors built TCR beta libraries. From the multiplex PCR reads, TCRdb called clonotypes with MiXCR, one entry per CDR3 protein. The table lists about 290,000 distinct CDR3 sequences, around 20% of them singletons. Specified time point: persistent/refractory GD, antithyroid drugs over 5 years with positive TRAb. From RNA extracted from PBMCs, the TCR library was made. The sample in question was peripheral blood mononuclear cells (PBMCs), obtained when the disease was refractory, from a patient treated with antithyroid drugs. The receptors here all came from a female donor with Graves disease.

This clonotype has at least ten counts. This sequence joins TRBV30 and TRBJ2-5; 8 nucleotides line up with TRBD2. J was trimmed by 3 bases and V by 4 bases; bases with no gene match: 10. The CDR3 totals 15 residues. Germline V lookup: CDR1 GTSNPN, CDR2 SVGIG (reference sequence). CDR3 nucleotide sequence: TGTGCCTGGACTCCGCCCGGGAGGGAGGAAGAGACCCAGTACTTC. It translates to CAWTPPGREEETQYF.

The table lists this clonotype with a few counts. A read error may explain this, as a much larger clone is one base away. The CDR3 DNA reads as TGTGCCAGCAGCTACAGCGGGACGGAGTGCGAGCAGTACTTC. It specifies CASSYSGTECEQYF. J is TRBJ2-7 and V is TRBV11-2; 7 bases fit TRBD2. Germline lookup yields CDR1 SGHAT and CDR2 FQNNGV. Losses at the gene ends were 4 bases for V and 6 bases for J; bases not matched to a gene: 9. The CDR3 length is 14 residues.

This clonotype was seen repeatedly, ten times or more. The chain has TRBV6-2 or TRBV6-3 and TRBJ1-1; 7 nucleotides match TRBD1. The CDR3 covers 15 residues. Germline assignment: CDR1 MNHEY and CDR2 SVGEGT. V lost 4 bases to trimming and J lost 5 bases; unmatched junction nucleotides: 10. CDR3 sequence (DNA): TGTGCCAGCAGTTCAGGACAGGAGGATATGACTGAAGCTTTCTTT. Its translation: CASSSGQEDMTEAFF.

CDR3 DNA: TGTGCCAGCTCACCCGCGGGTCCGAGCTCCTACGAGCAGTACTTC. It yields the protein CASSPAGPSSYEQYF. V usage is TRBV18 and J usage is TRBJ2-7, with D possibly being TRBD2 (5 bases). Trimming removed 3 bases from V and 0 bases from J, with 12 bases in between. In germline, CDR1 is KGHSH, CDR2 LQKENI. The length of the CDR3 is 15 residues.

This clonotype was recorded many times. The chain carries TRBV6-5 and TRBJ1-6; D remains unclear. The germline gives CDR1 MNHEY, CDR2 SVGAGI. The CDR3 length is 15 residues. V was clipped by 0 bases and J by 9 bases, with 12 bases between them. CDR3 nucleotides: TGTGCCAGCAGTTACTCGAGTTCGGGTGGTTCACCCCTCCACTTT. This gives the protein CASSYSSSGGSPLHF.

The table lists this clonotype with a few counts. V usage is TRBV5-4 and J usage is TRBJ1-4; D gene unclear. Germline CDR1 SGHNT, CDR2 YYREEE (reference sequence). This CDR3 is 13 amino acids long. The V end lost 4 bases, the J end lost 4 bases, and 8 bases lay between the germline ends. The CDR3 loop reads CASSAMGNEKLFF. For the CDR3, the DNA is TGTGCCAGCAGCGCGATGGGTAATGAAAAACTGTTTTTT.

This clonotype was counted ten times or more. This chain connects TRBV20-1 to TRBJ2-6; perhaps TRBD2 as D (5 bases). The CDR3 length is 15 residues. Per the germline V gene, CDR1 is DFQATT and CDR2 is SNEGSKA (reference sequence). The ends were cut back, 0 bases at V and 8 bases at J, with 14 bases in the middle. Here the CDR3 reads CSARDSGIGTNVLTF. The DNA for the CDR3 is TGCAGTGCTAGAGATTCCGGGATCGGGACCAACGTCCTGACTTTC.

The V gene is TRBV6-2 or TRBV6-3, the J gene TRBJ1-5; D is perhaps TRBD1 (5 bases). The length of the CDR3 is 18 residues. Per germline, CDR1 MNHEY and CDR2 SVGEGT. The ends were cut back, 1 base at V and 3 bases at J, with 19 bases in the middle. CDR3 region: CASSYFFIGALNNQPQHF. The CDR3 DNA is TGTGCCAGCAGTTACTTTTTTATAGGGGCGCTGAACAATCAGCCCCAGCATTTT.

The chain couples TRBV20-1 to TRBJ2-5, with a possible D match to TRBD2 (5 bases). The CDR3 runs 16 residues. Germline lookup yields CDR1 DFQATT and CDR2 SNEGSKA (reference sequence). V dropped 4 bases and J dropped 2 bases, with 20 bases sitting between them. CDR3 residues: CSATARRASRQETQYF. CDR3 DNA sequence: TGCAGTGCTACCGCACGTCGGGCTAGCAGGCAAGAGACCCAGTACTTC.

V usage is TRBV7-2 and J usage is TRBJ1-3; 11 bases align to TRBD1. V trimming: 3 bases; J trimming: 3 bases; junction bases outside the gene matches: 7. Germline V gene sequence: CDR1 SGHTA, CDR2 FQGNSA. This CDR3 contains 17 residues. The CDR3 bases are TGTGCCAGCAGCTTTGCAGGACAGGGGGCCTTTGGAAACACCATATATTTT. Translating it yields CASSFAGQGAFGNTIYF.